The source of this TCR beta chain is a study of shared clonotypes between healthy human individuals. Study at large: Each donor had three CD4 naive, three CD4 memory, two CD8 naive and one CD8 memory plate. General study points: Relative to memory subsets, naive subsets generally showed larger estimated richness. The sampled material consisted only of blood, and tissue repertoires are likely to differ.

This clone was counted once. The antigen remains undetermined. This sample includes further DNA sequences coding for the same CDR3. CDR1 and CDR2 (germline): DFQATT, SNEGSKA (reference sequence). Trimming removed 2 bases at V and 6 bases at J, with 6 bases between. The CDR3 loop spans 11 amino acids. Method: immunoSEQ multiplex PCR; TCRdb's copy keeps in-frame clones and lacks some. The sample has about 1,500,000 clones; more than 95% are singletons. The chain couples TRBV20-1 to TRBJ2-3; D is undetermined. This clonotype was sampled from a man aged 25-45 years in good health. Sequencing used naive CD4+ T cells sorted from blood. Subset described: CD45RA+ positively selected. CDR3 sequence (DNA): TGCAGTGCTAGAAGGGTGGATACGCAGTATTTT. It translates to CSARRVDTQYF.